Below, 9 T cell receptor beta chains from the same sample are listed, as sequenced in a study of cytomegalovirus exposure and HLA in healthy donors. With 60 Vbeta and 13 Jbeta primers, the PCR was carried out. Assay: immunoSEQ multiplex PCR; the TCRdb copy retains only in-frame clones and omits some. The table shows fewer than 150,000 clones, with roughly 85% occurring only once. Sequencing used PBMCs. These receptors were taken from a woman younger than 45 in good health and CMV-seropositive.

This chain connects TRBV14 to TRBJ2-3, with D perhaps matching TRBD2 (6 bases). The CDR3 covers 15 residues. Between the trimmed V and J ends, which lost 4 bases and 2 bases, there was a span of 13 bases. The germline CDR1 and CDR2 sequences are SGHDN and FVKESK. CDR3 sequence (DNA): TGTGCCAGCAGCCTGTCTGGGACTGCCACAGATACGCAGTATTTT. Its protein is CASSLSGTATDTQYF.

This chain uses TRBV27 with TRBJ2-5; weak D call: TRBD2 (6 bases). The DNA matches TRBJ2-7 better at its end, which makes the J call doubtful. From germline, CDR1 is MNHEY and CDR2 SMNVEV (reference sequence). The CDR3 runs to 14 residues. This CDR3 reads CASGEVGGLYEQYF. CDR3 nucleotides: TGTGCCAGCGGGGAGGTTGGGGGACTCTACGAGCAGTACTTC.

This clone was found a few times. The chain combines TRBV28 with TRBJ2-5, with 8 positions matching TRBD1. The V segment lost 4 bases and the J segment 4 bases; nucleotides outside the gene matches: 5. The CDR3 is 14 amino acids. Germline V gene sequence: CDR1 MDHEN, CDR2 SYDVKM. Here the CDR3 reads CASSYNRGTETQYF. The CDR3 DNA sequence: TGTGCCAGCAGTTACAACAGGGGGACAGAGACCCAGTACTTC.

This chain uses TRBV4-1 with TRBJ2-3, with 13 bases matching TRBD2. Trimming removed 6 bases from V and 5 bases from J; junction bases left unmatched: 8. Per germline, CDR1 MGHRA and CDR2 YSYEKL. The CDR3 length is 16 residues. The CDR3 nucleotides read TGCGCCAGCAGACCCCGACTAGCGGGGGGTGTAGATACGCAGTATTTT. Residues: CASRPRLAGGVDTQYF.

The chain recombines TRBV6-1 with TRBJ1-2; TRBD1 aligns across 7 bases. Germline V gene sequence: CDR1 MNHNS, CDR2 SASEGT. The CDR3 is 15 residues long. V dropped 3 bases and J dropped 1; count of bases not matched to a gene: 5. The DNA for the CDR3 is TGTGCCAGCAGTGAGAGACAGGGTATTAACTATGGCTACACCTTC. Translating it yields CASSERQGINYGYTF.

The chain has TRBV13 and TRBJ2-7; D might be TRBD1 (6 bases). Per germline, CDR1 PRHDT and CDR2 FYEKMQ (reference sequence). CDR3 length: 15 amino acids. The germline V and J ends were trimmed by 4 bases and 6 bases, with 19 bases remaining between them. This CDR3 is CASSSLTEGVGEQYF. DNA of the CDR3: TGTGCCAGCAGCTCTCTCACAGAGGGGGTTGGCGAGCAGTACTTC.

The chain links TRBV13 to TRBJ2-7; 7 bases fit TRBD1. Germline assignment: CDR1 PRHDT and CDR2 FYEKMQ (reference sequence). This CDR3 comprises 17 residues. The V and J ends lost 0 bases and 1 base, in that order; junction bases with no gene match: 9. The CDR3 DNA reads TGTGCCAGCAGCTTAGGCCAGGGGGAGTTGAATTCCTACGAGCAGTACTTC. Protein sequence: CASSLGQGELNSYEQYF.

V and J are TRBV6-4 and TRBJ1-4; 9 nucleotides agree with TRBD1. The CDR3 covers 15 residues. CDR1 is MRHNA and CDR2 is SNTAGT in the germline V gene. The V gene end was trimmed by 6 bases and the J gene end by 8 bases; junction bases not matched to a gene: 10. The DNA of the CDR3 is TGTGCCAGCAGCCCTCCGGGACAGGGTCACGAAAAACTGTTTTTT. Its protein product is CASSPPGQGHEKLFF.

The chain couples TRBV10-3 to TRBJ1-3; the D is unclear. The V end was cut by 2 bases, the J end by 0 bases, with 8 bases between. CDR1 and CDR2 from the germline V gene are ENHRY and SYGVKD. This CDR3 contains 15 residues. CDR3 in amino acids: CAISEVGSSGNTIYF. The DNA of the CDR3 is TGTGCCATCAGTGAGGTCGGGAGCTCTGGAAACACCATATATTTT.